This T cell receptor beta chain originates from a study of blood T cell repertoires in COVID-19. Overall study context: The United States, Italy and Spain provided the acute and convalescent COVID-19 samples.

Original handling: Using reference gene primer amplification, nucleated cell counts were estimated. Here immunoSEQ multiplex PCR was the method, and the copy in TCRdb shows in-frame clones only, minus some. The V and J calls and clone size were taken over from that table, and D and trimming were inferred from the DNA. The table lists approximately 200,000 clones, about 88% of them singletons. The germline V and J ends were trimmed by 4 bases and 0 bases, with 9 bases remaining between them. The CDR3 is 14 amino acids. Germline V gene lookup returns CDR1 SGHNT and CDR2 YYREEE (reference sequence). The source material was peripheral blood. This clonotype was sampled from a man in his forties with acute or convalescent COVID-19. The chain uses TRBV5-4 and TRBJ2-3; D perhaps matches TRBD1 (6 bases). The CDR3: CASSPGQSTDTQYF. CDR3 sequence (DNA): TGTGCCAGCAGCCCCGGACAGAGCACAGATACGCAGTATTTT.